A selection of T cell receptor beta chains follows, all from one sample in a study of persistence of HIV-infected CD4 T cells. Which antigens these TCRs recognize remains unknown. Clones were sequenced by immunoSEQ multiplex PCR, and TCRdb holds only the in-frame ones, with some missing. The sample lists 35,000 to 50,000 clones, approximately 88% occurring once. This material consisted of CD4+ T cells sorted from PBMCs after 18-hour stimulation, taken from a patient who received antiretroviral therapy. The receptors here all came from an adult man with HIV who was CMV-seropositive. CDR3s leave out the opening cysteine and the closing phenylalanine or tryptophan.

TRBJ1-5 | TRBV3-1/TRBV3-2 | ASSQGDSHSNQPQH
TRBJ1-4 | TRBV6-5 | ASSYSPTATNEKLF
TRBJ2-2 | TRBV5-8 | ASSLVQGASDTGELF
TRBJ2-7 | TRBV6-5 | ASSPRAGLSYEQY
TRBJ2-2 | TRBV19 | ASSPGTTNTGELF
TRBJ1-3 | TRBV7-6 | ASSSWTGPSGNTIY
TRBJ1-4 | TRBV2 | ASSEVQGLDEKLF
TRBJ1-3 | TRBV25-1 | ASISQGIGNTIY
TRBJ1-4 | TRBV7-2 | ASSLGGSSRGYKLF
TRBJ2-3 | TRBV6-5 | ASTLAGERNTQY
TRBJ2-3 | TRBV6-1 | ASSEKGQGTGTQY
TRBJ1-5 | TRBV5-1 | ASSLEDFHQPQH
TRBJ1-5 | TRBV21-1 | ASSKSLQPQH
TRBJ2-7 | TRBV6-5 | ASSRQGVYTEQY
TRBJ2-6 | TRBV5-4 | ASSPDSGGAGANVLT
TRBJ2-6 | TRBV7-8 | ASSPEPQTLSSGANVLT
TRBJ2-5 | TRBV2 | ASRTGTAETQY
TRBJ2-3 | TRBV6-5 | ASSYGTGPPTDTQY
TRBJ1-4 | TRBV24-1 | ATSDGNRGPREKLF
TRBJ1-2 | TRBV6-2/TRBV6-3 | ASSYSQSGRGYT
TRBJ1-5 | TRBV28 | ASSLRDNQPQH
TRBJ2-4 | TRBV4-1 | ASSPREFGKNIQY
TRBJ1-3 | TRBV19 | ASSIGADSGNTIY
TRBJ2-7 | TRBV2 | ASSLAGQGSYEQY
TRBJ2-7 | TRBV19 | ASSPASGGAWEQY
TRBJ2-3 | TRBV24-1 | ATSDWTGGSTDTQY
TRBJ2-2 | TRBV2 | ASSVGGRELF
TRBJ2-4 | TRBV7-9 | ASSPDRLAKNIQY
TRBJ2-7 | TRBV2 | ASSEVGVEQY
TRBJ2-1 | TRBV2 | ASREQGKWRYNEQF
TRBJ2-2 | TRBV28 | ASSATGGNTGELF
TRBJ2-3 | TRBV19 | ASKTTGGTDGTDTQY
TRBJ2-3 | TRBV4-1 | ASSPGTATDTQY
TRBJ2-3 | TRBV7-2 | ASSPRLVTDTQY
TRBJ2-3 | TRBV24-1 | ATSDITPASGVTSTDTQY
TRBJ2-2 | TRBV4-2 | ASSVLGGARGTGELF
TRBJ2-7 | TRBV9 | ASGTELSSGEQY
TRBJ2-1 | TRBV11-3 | ASSEDFGESSYNEQF
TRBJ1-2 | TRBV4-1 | ASSQDRRSRGDGYT
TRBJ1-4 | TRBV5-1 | ASSLGDRGRSNEKLF
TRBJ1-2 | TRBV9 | ASSQGEGPGYT
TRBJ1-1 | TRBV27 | ASSYRENTEAF
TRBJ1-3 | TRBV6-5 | ASTATKSSGNTIY
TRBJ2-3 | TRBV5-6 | ASSSGGAADTQY
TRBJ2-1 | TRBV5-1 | ASSFGTTSNEQF
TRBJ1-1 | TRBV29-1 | SVVTGRGEAF
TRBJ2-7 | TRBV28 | ASRPGHRSSYEQY
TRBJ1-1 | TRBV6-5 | ASRLGREAEAF
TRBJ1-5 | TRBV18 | ASSQAETNQPQH
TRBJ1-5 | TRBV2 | ASSPPGYGNQPQH